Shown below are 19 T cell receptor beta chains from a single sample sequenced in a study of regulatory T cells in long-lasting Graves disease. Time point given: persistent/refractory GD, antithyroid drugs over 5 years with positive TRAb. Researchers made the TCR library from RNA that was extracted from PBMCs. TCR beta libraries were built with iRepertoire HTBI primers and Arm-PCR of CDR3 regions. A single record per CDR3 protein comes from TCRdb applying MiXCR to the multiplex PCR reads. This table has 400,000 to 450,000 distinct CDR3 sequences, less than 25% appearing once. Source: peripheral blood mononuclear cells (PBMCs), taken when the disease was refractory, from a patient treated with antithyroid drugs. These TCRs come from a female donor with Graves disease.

The CDR3 nucleotides read TGCGCCAGCAGCCAAGTCGGGCCATACAATGAGCAGTTCTTC. As protein: CASSQVGPYNEQFF. The gene calls are TRBV4-1 and TRBJ2-1; D unresolved. Germline loops: CDR1 MGHRA, CDR2 YSYEKL. The CDR3 length is 14 residues. Deletions cut 1 base from V and 4 bases from J, with 8 bases between.

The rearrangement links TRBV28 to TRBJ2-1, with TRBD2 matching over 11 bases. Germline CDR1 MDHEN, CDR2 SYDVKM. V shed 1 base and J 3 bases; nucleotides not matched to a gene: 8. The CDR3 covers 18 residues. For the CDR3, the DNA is TGTGCCAGCAGTTTATCGACTAGCGGGACGGACATCTACAATGAGCAGTTCTTC. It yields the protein CASSLSTSGTDIYNEQFF.

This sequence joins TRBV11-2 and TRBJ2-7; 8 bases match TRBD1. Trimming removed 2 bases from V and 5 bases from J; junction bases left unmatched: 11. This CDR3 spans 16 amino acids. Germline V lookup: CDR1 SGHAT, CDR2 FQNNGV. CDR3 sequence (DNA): TGTGCCAGCAGCTTAAGGGATGGCAGGGGGCTCCACGAGCAGTACTTC. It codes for CASSLRDGRGLHEQYF.

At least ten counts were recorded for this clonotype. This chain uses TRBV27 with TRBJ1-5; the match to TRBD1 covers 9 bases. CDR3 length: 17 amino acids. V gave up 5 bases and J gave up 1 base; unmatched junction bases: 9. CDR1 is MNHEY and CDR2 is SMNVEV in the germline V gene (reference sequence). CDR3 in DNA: TGTGCCAGCAGTCCAGACCGTGGGACAGGGAGCAATCAGCCCCAGCATTTT. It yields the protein CASSPDRGTGSNQPQHF.

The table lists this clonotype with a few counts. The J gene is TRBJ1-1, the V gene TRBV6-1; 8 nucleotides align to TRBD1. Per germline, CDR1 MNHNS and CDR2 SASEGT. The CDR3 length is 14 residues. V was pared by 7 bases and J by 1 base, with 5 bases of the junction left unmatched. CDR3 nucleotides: TGTGCCAGCACGTCAGGACAGGGGAACACTGAAGCTTTCTTT. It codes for CASTSGQGNTEAFF.

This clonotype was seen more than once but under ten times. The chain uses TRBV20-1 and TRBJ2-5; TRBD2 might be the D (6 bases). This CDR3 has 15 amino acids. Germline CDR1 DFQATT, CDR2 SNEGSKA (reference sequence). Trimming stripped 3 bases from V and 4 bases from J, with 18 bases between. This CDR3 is CSARGRSRVPETQYF. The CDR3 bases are TGCAGTGCTAGGGGGAGGAGCAGGGTACCAGAGACCCAGTACTTC.

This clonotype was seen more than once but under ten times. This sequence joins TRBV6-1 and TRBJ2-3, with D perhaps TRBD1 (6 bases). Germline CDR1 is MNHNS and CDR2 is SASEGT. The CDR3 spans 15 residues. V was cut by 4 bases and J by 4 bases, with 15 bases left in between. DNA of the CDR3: TGTGCCAGCAGTGCACAGGGTGGGACGGCAGATACGCAGTATTTT. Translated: CASSAQGGTADTQYF.

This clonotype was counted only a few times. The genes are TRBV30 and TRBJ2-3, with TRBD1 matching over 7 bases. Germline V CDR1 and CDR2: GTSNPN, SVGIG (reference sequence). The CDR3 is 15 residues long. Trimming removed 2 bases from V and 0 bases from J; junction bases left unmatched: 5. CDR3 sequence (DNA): TGTGCCTGGAGTTGGGACAGTTCTAGCACAGATACGCAGTATTTT. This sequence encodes CAWSWDSSSTDTQYF.

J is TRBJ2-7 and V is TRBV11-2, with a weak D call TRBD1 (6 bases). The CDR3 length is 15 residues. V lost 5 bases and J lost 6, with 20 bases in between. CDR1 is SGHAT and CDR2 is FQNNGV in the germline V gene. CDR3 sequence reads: CASSPPGTRGGEQYF. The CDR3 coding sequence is TGTGCCAGCAGCCCCCCCGGGACACGAGGCGGCGAGCAGTACTTC.

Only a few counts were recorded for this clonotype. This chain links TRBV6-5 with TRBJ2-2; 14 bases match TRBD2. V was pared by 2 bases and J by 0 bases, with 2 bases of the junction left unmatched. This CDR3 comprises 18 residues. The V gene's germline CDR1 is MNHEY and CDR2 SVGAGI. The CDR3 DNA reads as TGTGCCAGCAGTTACCTGGGACTAGCGGGAGCGAACACCGGGGAGCTGTTTTTT. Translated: CASSYLGLAGANTGELFF.

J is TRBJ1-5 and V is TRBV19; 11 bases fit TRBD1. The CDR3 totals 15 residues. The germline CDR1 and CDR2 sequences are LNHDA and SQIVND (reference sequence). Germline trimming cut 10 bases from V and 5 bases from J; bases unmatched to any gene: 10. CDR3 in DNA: TGTGCCACCCAATGGGGGGACAGGGGGTATCAGCCCCAGCATTTT. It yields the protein CATQWGDRGYQPQHF.

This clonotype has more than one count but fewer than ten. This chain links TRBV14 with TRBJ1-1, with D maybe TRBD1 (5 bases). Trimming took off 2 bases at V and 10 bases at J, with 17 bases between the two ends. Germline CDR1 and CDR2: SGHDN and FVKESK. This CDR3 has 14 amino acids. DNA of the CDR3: TGTGCCAGCAGCCAAATAGGGGCACCACCCTTAGCTTTCTTT. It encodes CASSQIGAPPLAFF.

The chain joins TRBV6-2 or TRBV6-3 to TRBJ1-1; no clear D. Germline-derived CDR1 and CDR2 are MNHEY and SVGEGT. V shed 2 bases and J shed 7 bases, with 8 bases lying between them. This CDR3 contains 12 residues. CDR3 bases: TGTGCCAGCAGTTACACTGTCCTTGAAGCTTTCTTT. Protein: CASSYTVLEAFF.

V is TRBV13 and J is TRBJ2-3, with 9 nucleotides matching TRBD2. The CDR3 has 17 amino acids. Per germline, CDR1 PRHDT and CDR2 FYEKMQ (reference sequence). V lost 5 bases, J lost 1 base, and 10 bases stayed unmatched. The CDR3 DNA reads TGTGCCAGCAGCAAACGGTTAGCGGGAGTAGGCACAGATACGCAGTATTTT. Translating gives CASSKRLAGVGTDTQYF.

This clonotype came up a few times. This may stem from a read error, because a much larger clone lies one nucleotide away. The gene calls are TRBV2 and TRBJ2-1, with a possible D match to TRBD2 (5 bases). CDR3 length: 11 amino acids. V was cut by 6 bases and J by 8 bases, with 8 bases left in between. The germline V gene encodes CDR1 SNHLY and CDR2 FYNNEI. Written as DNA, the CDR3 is TGTGCCAGCAGGCTAGCTGATGAGCAGTTCTTC. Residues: CASRLADEQFF.

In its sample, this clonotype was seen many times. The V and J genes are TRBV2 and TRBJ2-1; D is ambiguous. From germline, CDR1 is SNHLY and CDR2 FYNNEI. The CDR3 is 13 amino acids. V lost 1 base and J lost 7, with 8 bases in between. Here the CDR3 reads CASSEVRGNEQFF. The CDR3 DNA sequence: TGTGCCAGCAGTGAAGTACGTGGAAATGAGCAGTTCTTC.

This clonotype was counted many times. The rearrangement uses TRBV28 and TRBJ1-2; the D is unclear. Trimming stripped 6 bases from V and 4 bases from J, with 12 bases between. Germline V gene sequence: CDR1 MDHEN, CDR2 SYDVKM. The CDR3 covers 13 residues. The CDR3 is CASSPPGLYGYTF. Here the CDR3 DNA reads TGTGCCAGCAGCCCCCCCGGGCTCTATGGCTACACCTTC.

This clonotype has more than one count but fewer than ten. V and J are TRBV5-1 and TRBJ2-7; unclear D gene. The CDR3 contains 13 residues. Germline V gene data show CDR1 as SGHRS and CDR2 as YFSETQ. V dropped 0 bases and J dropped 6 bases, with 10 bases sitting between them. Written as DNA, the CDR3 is TGCGCCAGCAGCTTGGCCGAGGCAGTCGAGCAGTACTTC. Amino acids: CASSLAEAVEQYF. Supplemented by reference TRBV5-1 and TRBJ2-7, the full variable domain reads KAGVTQTPRYLIKTRGQQVTLSCSPISGHRSVSWYQQTPGQGLQFLFEYFSETQRNKGNFPGRFSGRQFSNSRSEMNVSTLELGDSALYLCASSLAEAVEQYFGPGTRLTVT.

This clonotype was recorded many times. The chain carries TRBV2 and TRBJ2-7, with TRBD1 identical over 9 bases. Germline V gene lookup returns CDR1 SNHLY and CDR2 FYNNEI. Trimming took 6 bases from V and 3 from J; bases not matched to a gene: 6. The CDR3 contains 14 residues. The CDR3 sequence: CASRLQGANYEQYF. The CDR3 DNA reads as TGTGCCAGCAGGTTACAGGGGGCGAACTACGAGCAGTACTTC.